This TCR beta chain was profiled in a study of cytomegalovirus exposure and HLA in healthy donors. Per the germline V gene, CDR1 is LNHDA and CDR2 is SQIVND (reference sequence). The junction had 4 bases not matched to a gene; V was cut back by 6 bases and J by 0 bases. The CDR3 has 14 amino acids. Researchers ran the PCR with 60 Vbeta and 13 Jbeta primers. Measured with immunoSEQ multiplex PCR; TCRdb has only the in-frame clones, and not every one. This table has roughly 220,000 clones, approximately 85% appearing once. Details on this clone: Its matching antigen is unknown.

Findings and caveats of the study: Some segments of the V type, notably TRBV6-2 and TRBV6-3, were excluded as indistinguishable. Using a false discovery rate of 0.05, a later analysis showed that 15,000 to 20,000 TCR beta sequences were associated with HLA alleles. Donors belonging to an Asian-associated ancestry cluster reportedly showed fewer N-insertions in productive TCRs than the roughly 700-donor mean, according to what a later analysis found. In an earlier analysis, productive rearrangement rates for most beta V segments clustered near 87% or 30%.

Sequenced sample: PBMCs. This receptor was obtained from a woman aged 40 to 50 in good health and CMV-seronegative. The V call is TRBV19, the J call TRBJ2-7, with 8 nucleotides matching TRBD2. The CDR3 is CASSVAGTSYEQYF. The CDR3, as DNA: TGTGCCAGTAGCGTAGCGGGAACCTCCTACGAGCAGTACTTC. Drawing the rest from reference TRBV19 and TRBJ2-7, the complete variable domain is DGGITQSPKYLFRKEGQNVTLSCEQNLNHDAMYWYRQDPGQGLRLIYYSQIVNDFQKGDIAEGYSVSREKKESFPLTVTSAQKNPTAFYLCASSVAGTSYEQYFGPGTRLTVT.